The clone carrying this T cell receptor beta chain was detected only a few times. The antigen remains unidentified. This specimen belongs to a study of T cells in Graves' hyperthyroidism and ophthalmopathy. About the study: Prior to any treatment, at the point of initial diagnosis, peripheral blood was collected.

Amplification of TCR beta CDR3 regions was performed using RNA transcripts as template. The HTBI primer set was used in a first-round RT-PCR of the TCR CDR3. TCRdb re-derived calls from the multiplex PCR reads in MiXCR, one entry per CDR3 protein. The sample lists some 320,000 distinct CDR3 sequences; roughly 13% were seen once. Findings of the study overall: Model output signaled ophthalmopathy a median roughly 6 months ahead of onset.

V lost 2 bases to trimming and J lost 3 bases, with 12 bases between them. Germline-derived CDR1 and CDR2 are SGHRS and YFSETQ. The CDR3 has 14 residues. Based on clinical symptoms, serum thyroxine and TRAb, thyroid ultrasound and orbital computed tomography, diagnoses were reached. The rearrangement joins TRBV5-1 to TRBJ2-7; D may be TRBD1 (6 bases). The sample consisted of blood. This clonotype was obtained from a woman between 35 and 50 years old with Graves' ophthalmopathy. CDR3 loop: CASSFPDSSYEQYF. CDR3 nucleotide sequence: TGCGCCAGCAGCTTCCCGGACAGCAGCTACGAGCAGTACTTC.